The 14 T cell receptor beta chains below all came from one sample that was sequenced in a study of graft-versus-host responses after intestinal transplantation. Using immunoSEQ multiplex PCR, the repertoire was profiled, and TCRdb retains in-frame clones only, with some absent. This repertoire shows around 9,900 clones, about 95% found once; its top ten account for roughly 17%. The sequences come from bone marrow, collected around 520 days after intestinal transplantation. Receptor source: a human patient who received an intestinal transplant, so some T cells may come from the graft donor.

The chain uses TRBV28 and TRBJ1-5; D unresolved. From germline, CDR1 is MDHEN and CDR2 SYDVKM. Between the trimmed V and J ends, which lost 2 bases and 2 bases, there was a span of 4 bases. The CDR3 consists of 13 residues. The chain's CDR3 is CASSLDGNQPQHF. CDR3 nucleotides: TGTGCCAGCAGTTTAGATGGCAATCAGCCCCAGCATTTT.

The chain uses TRBV6-6 and TRBJ2-7; no clear D gene. V lost 7 bases, J lost 3 bases, and 4 bases lay in between. The CDR3 is 10 residues long. Germline V gene lookup returns CDR1 MNHNY and CDR2 SVGAGI (reference sequence). The chain's CDR3 is CASKGYEQYF. Here the CDR3 DNA reads TGTGCCAGCAAGGGCTACGAGCAGTACTTC.

This chain uses TRBV7-8 with TRBJ2-7; no clear D. Trimming took off 3 bases at V and 4 bases at J, with 10 bases between the two ends. Germline CDR1 and CDR2: SGHVS and FQNEAQ. CDR3 size: 13 residues. The CDR3 loop is CASSFVGPYEQYF. CDR3 nucleotide sequence: TGTGCCAGCAGCTTTGTGGGCCCATACGAGCAGTACTTC.

The chain couples TRBV7-9 to TRBJ1-2, with 9 bases matching TRBD1. Trimming removed 1 base from V and 5 bases from J; junction bases left unmatched: 8. The CDR3 contains 16 residues. Germline lookup yields CDR1 SEHNR and CDR2 FQNEAQ (reference sequence). The CDR3 DNA follows: TGTGCCAGCAGCTTAGATACAGGGGGCTCATGGTATGGCTACACCTTC. Protein product: CASSLDTGGSWYGYTF.

This clone appeared once. The chain carries TRBV7-3 and TRBJ2-5, with D maybe TRBD2 (6 bases). Germline CDR1 reads SGHTA; CDR2 reads FQGTGA. V lost 5 bases and J 3 bases, leaving 13 bases between the germline ends. The CDR3 loop spans 14 amino acids. The CDR3 here is CASSTNGGKETQYF. CDR3 coding DNA: TGTGCCAGCAGCACCAACGGGGGAAAAGAGACCCAGTACTTC.

V usage is TRBV9 and J usage is TRBJ2-3; D remains ambiguous. V dropped 7 bases and J dropped 2 bases, with 11 bases sitting between them. Germline V gene sequence: CDR1 SGDLS, CDR2 YYNGEE. CDR3 length: 13 amino acids. The CDR3 loop reads CASGIRDTDTQYF. CDR3 DNA sequence: TGTGCCAGCGGGATAAGGGACACAGATACGCAGTATTTT.

This rearrangement joins TRBV15 to TRBJ2-5; the D is unclear. The CDR3 is made up of 14 amino acids. The V and J ends lost 3 bases and 5 bases respectively, with 13 bases between them. Per the germline V gene, CDR1 is LNHNV and CDR2 is YYDKDF (reference sequence). The CDR3 protein is CATSRDQSAETQYF. The DNA of the CDR3 is TGTGCCACCAGCAGGGACCAGAGTGCGGAGACCCAGTACTTC.

The J gene is TRBJ2-7, the V gene TRBV11-2; 12 bases agree with TRBD2. The CDR3 loop spans 16 amino acids. V gave up 5 bases and J gave up 2 bases; unmatched junction bases: 7. The germline CDR1 and CDR2 sequences are SGHAT and FQNNGV. Here the CDR3 DNA reads TGTGCCAGCAGCCCCGGGCTAGCGGGAGGGACCTACGAGCAGTACTTC. This translates into CASSPGLAGGTYEQYF.

The CDR3 DNA sequence: TGTGCCAGCAGTTGGGACAGGGGTTTGCTCACTGAAGCTTTCTTT. Translating it yields CASSWDRGLLTEAFF. The rearrangement uses TRBV27 and TRBJ1-1; 10 positions match TRBD1. This CDR3 region has 15 residues. Germline CDR1 MNHEY, CDR2 SMNVEV (reference sequence). V was clipped by 4 bases and J by 4 bases; unmatched bases: 6.

V is TRBV5-5 and J is TRBJ1-1, with D maybe TRBD1 (6 bases). V lost 5 bases, J lost 3 bases, and 20 bases lay in between. The CDR3 totals 16 residues. Looked up from germline, CDR1 is SGHKS and CDR2 is YYEKEE (reference sequence). The CDR3 nucleotides read TGTGCCAGCAGAACCTACGCGGGGGGCGCGGACACTGAAGCTTTCTTT. Translation: CASRTYAGGADTEAFF.

CDR3 in DNA: TGCGCCAGCAGCCAAGATTGGGGCTTGGACACCGGGGAGCTGTTTTTT. Translating it yields CASSQDWGLDTGELFF. This rearrangement joins TRBV4-3 to TRBJ2-2; D is possibly TRBD1 (5 bases). V dropped 0 bases and J dropped 3 bases, with 11 bases sitting between them. CDR1 is LGHNA, CDR2 YSLEER, per germline. The CDR3 loop spans 16 amino acids.

This clone appeared once. The chain links TRBV7-3 to TRBJ2-1; D not resolved. Germline CDR1 reads SGHTA; CDR2 reads FQGTGA. Deletions cut 5 bases from V and 3 bases from J, with 17 bases between. This CDR3 is 16 amino acids long. The CDR3 coding sequence is TGTGCCAGCAGCGTGGACGGAAAGGTCATCTACAATGAGCAGTTCTTC. Translated, it gives CASSVDGKVIYNEQFF.

The CDR3 reads CASSGGGVREGSGANVLTF. CDR3 sequence (DNA): TGTGCCAGCAGTGGAGGGGGCGTCAGGGAGGGCTCTGGGGCCAACGTCCTGACTTTC. V is TRBV28 and J is TRBJ2-6, with D possibly being TRBD1 or TRBD2 (7 bases each). The CDR3 has 19 residues. CDR1 is MDHEN, CDR2 SYDVKM, per germline. Trimming took 5 bases from V and 0 from J, leaving 20 bases between them.

The chain combines TRBV2 with TRBJ2-7; D is undetermined. CDR3 length equals 15 residues. With 1 base removed from V and 2 bases from J, the gap between germline ends came to 12 bases. Germline-derived CDR1 and CDR2 are SNHLY and FYNNEI. The CDR3 DNA reads TGTGCCAGCAGTGAAGTTCGGGTTTTGGCCTACGAGCAGTACTTC. Translated, it gives CASSEVRVLAYEQYF. The variable domain in full, completed from reference TRBV2 and TRBJ2-7, reads EPEVTQTPSHQVTQMGQEVILRCVPISNHLYFYWYRQILGQKVEFLVSFYNNEISEKSEIFDDQFSVERPDGSNFTLKIRSTKLEDSAMYFCASSEVRVLAYEQYFGPGTRLTVT.